This T cell receptor (beta chain) was sequenced during a study of blood T cells in healthy people across ages. This clonotype was seen a few times. The antigen is not known. The authors ran a second PCR of 7 to 11 cycles using a sample-barcoded 5' primer and a J-beta primer mix. TCRdb reprocessed the 5' RACE reads with MiXCR, giving one entry per CDR3 protein. The sample holds 1.2 million to 1.5 million distinct CDR3 sequences; roughly 64% are singletons and the top ten take 5% to 7%. Regarding the study as a whole: Estimates based on one million T cells were treated as lower bounds.

The CDR3 runs 16 residues. V gave up 0 bases and J gave up 1 base, with 10 bases separating them. Germline values: CDR1 LNHNV, CDR2 YYDKDF (reference sequence). Sequenced sample: blood. The genes are TRBV15 and TRBJ2-4, with D unclear. This sequence was found in a man younger than 35 in good health. The CDR3 nucleotides are TGTGCCACCAGCAGAGATCTCGGGTGGGCCAAAAACATTCAGTACTTC. It specifies CATSRDLGWAKNIQYF.